One and the same sample provided the 21 T cell receptor beta chains below, sequenced in a study of control samples from healthy donors and cancer patients. Measured with immunoSEQ multiplex PCR; TCRdb has only the in-frame clones, and not every one. The table has more than 65,000 clones, around 80% seen once. Sequencing was carried out using blood. The receptors shown here come from a man aged 60-69 years in good health.

This chain uses TRBV7-6 with TRBJ2-3; 13 nucleotides agree with TRBD2. The V gene end was trimmed by 5 bases and the J gene end by 3 bases; junction bases not matched to a gene: 8. The CDR3 spans 17 residues. Per the germline V gene, CDR1 is SGHVS and CDR2 is FNYEAQ. CDR3 sequence reads: CASSPRLAGGTTDTQYF. CDR3 nucleotide sequence: TGTGCCAGCAGCCCACGACTAGCGGGAGGAACGACAGATACGCAGTATTTT.

The rearrangement links TRBV6-5 to TRBJ2-7, with 8 bases lining up with TRBD2. This CDR3 is 14 amino acids long. CDR1 and CDR2 (germline): MNHEY, SVGAGI. V lost 5 bases, J lost 0 bases, and 3 bases stayed unmatched. CDR3 nucleotides: TGTGCCAGCAGTCTAGCGGGCAGCTCCTACGAGCAGTACTTC. Protein: CASSLAGSSYEQYF.

This clone was observed a single time. This chain joins TRBV5-1 and TRBJ2-1, with 10 positions matching TRBD2. Germline values: CDR1 SGHRS, CDR2 YFSETQ. V was pared by 5 bases and J by 7 bases, with 6 bases of the junction left unmatched. The CDR3 totals 14 residues. CDR3 DNA sequence: TGCGCCAGCAGGGGGCTAGCGGGAGATAATGAGCAGTTCTTC. Translation: CASRGLAGDNEQFF.

The V and J genes are TRBV11-2 and TRBJ2-1; TRBD2 agrees at 10 bases. From germline, CDR1 is SGHAT and CDR2 FQNNGV. After removal of 1 base from V and 5 bases from J, the junction contained 2 bases not matched to a gene. The CDR3 is made up of 15 amino acids. The CDR3 loop is CASSLGLAGHNEQFF. DNA for the CDR3: TGTGCCAGCAGCTTAGGACTAGCGGGTCACAATGAGCAGTTCTTC. The whole variable domain, filled in from reference TRBV11-2 and TRBJ2-1, reads EAGVAQSPRYKIIEKRQSVAFWCNPISGHATLYWYQQILGQGPKLLIQFQNNGVVDDSQLPKDRFSAERLKGVDSTLKIQPAKLEDSAVYLCASSLGLAGHNEQFFGPGTRLTVL.

The genes are TRBV19 and TRBJ2-3, with D perhaps TRBD2 (5 bases). This CDR3 is built from 13 residues. Deletions cut 5 bases from V and 0 bases from J, with 6 bases between. Looked up from germline, CDR1 is LNHDA and CDR2 is SQIVND (reference sequence). The CDR3 reads CASSSGSTDTQYF. The CDR3 nucleotides are TGTGCCAGTAGTTCGGGGAGCACAGATACGCAGTATTTT.

The chain couples TRBV29-1 to TRBJ2-1, with D tentatively TRBD2 (7 bases). V was trimmed by 6 bases and J by 2 bases, leaving 14 bases between them. CDR1 is SQVTM and CDR2 is ANQGSEA in the germline V gene. The CDR3 has 14 residues. The chain's CDR3 is CSVPGGATYNEQFF. Written as DNA, the CDR3 is TGCAGCGTCCCTGGGGGGGCGACCTACAATGAGCAGTTCTTC.

For this clone: This CDR3 is also generated by other DNA sequences in the sample. This rearrangement joins TRBV7-2 to TRBJ2-1; 13 bases match TRBD2. V shed 2 bases and J 7 bases; nucleotides not matched to a gene: 2. CDR3 length: 15 amino acids. Germline V lookup: CDR1 SGHTA, CDR2 FQGNSA. DNA of the CDR3: TGTGCCAGCAGCTTAACTAGCGGGAGGGTGAATGAGCAGTTCTTC. The encoded protein is CASSLTSGRVNEQFF.

The genes are TRBV28 and TRBJ1-2; the D is unclear. Per the germline V gene, CDR1 is MDHEN and CDR2 is SYDVKM. The CDR3 length is 14 residues. Trimming pared 7 bases from V and 3 bases from J, leaving 15 bases between. The CDR3 DNA is TGTGCCAGCATAAGGAATTCGGGATACTATGGCTACACCTTC. Translating it yields CASIRNSGYYGYTF.

The chain carries TRBV5-1 and TRBJ2-1; either TRBD1 or TRBD2 may supply D (6 bases each). The CDR3 is made up of 17 amino acids. Per the germline V gene, CDR1 is SGHRS and CDR2 is YFSETQ. V dropped 4 bases and J dropped 4 bases, with 21 bases sitting between them. Here the CDR3 DNA reads TGCGCCAGCAGCCTGAGCCTCCAGGGGAGGCATTACAATGAGCAGTTCTTC. It specifies CASSLSLQGRHYNEQFF.

The chain employs TRBV5-6 and TRBJ2-3; 8 bases line up with TRBD2. The germline gives CDR1 SGHDT, CDR2 YYEEEE. This CDR3 is built from 17 residues. Trimming at V came to 4 bases and at J to 0 bases, leaving 10 bases not matched to a gene. This CDR3 is CASSPRLARLSTDTQYF. CDR3 nucleotides: TGTGCCAGCAGCCCACGACTAGCGAGACTTAGCACAGATACGCAGTATTTT.

The rearrangement joins TRBV28 to TRBJ2-5; maybe TRBD1 (6 bases). CDR1 and CDR2 (germline): MDHEN, SYDVKM. Trimming removed 6 bases at V and 9 bases at J, with 35 bases between. CDR3 length: 19 amino acids. The CDR3 DNA is TGTGCCAGCAGCCTCCCAGGGGACGGAGGAACACCGCTAAGAAGGTCCCAGTACTTC. Translating it yields CASSLPGDGGTPLRRSQYF.

The V and J genes are TRBV4-1 and TRBJ2-5; D perhaps matches TRBD1 (6 bases). Germline CDR1 MGHRA, CDR2 YSYEKL. V was cut by 4 bases and J by 5 bases, with 14 bases left in between. The CDR3 covers 14 residues. This CDR3 is CASSLSTGMETQYF. DNA of the CDR3: TGCGCCAGCAGCCTCTCGACAGGAATGGAGACCCAGTACTTC.

The V and J genes are TRBV3-1 (or the pseudogene TRBV3-2) and TRBJ2-7; D gene uncertain. Deletions cut 4 bases from V and 4 bases from J, with 8 bases between. The germline CDR1 and CDR2 sequences are LGHDT and YNNKEL (reference sequence). CDR3 length: 12 amino acids. CDR3 protein: CASSPSGYEQYF. CDR3 sequence (DNA): TGTGCCAGCAGCCCCTCAGGTTACGAGCAGTACTTC.

This rearrangement joins TRBV6-2 or TRBV6-3 to TRBJ2-1, with 8 positions matching TRBD2. The ends lost 2 bases at V and 9 bases at J; junction bases unmatched: 9. From germline, CDR1 is MNHEY and CDR2 SVGEGT. CDR3 length equals 15 residues. The CDR3 DNA reads as TGTGCCAGCAGTTACGGGACTAGGGCCAAGGGTGAGCAGTTCTTC. Its translation: CASSYGTRAKGEQFF.

The chain employs TRBV28 and TRBJ2-3; either TRBD1 or TRBD2 may supply D (5 bases each). In germline, CDR1 is MDHEN, CDR2 SYDVKM. CDR3 length: 15 amino acids. With 5 bases removed from V and 1 base from J, the gap between germline ends came to 13 bases. The CDR3: CASSLGGGGTDTQYF. CDR3 DNA sequence: TGTGCCAGCAGTCTCGGTGGGGGAGGCACAGATACGCAGTATTTT.

This chain links TRBV7-3 with TRBJ1-2; possibly TRBD1 for D (5 bases). The CDR3 consists of 13 residues. V lost 2 bases to trimming and J lost 6 bases, with 10 bases between them. Germline-derived CDR1 and CDR2 are SGHTA and FQGTGA. The CDR3 sequence is CASSLVGGDGYTF. The DNA of the CDR3 is TGTGCCAGCAGCTTAGTGGGGGGAGATGGCTACACCTTC.

This clone has a single count. The chain uses TRBV19 and TRBJ2-1; 11 bases agree with TRBD1. Germline trimming cut 4 bases from V and 9 bases from J; bases unmatched to any gene: 14. Per the germline V gene, CDR1 is LNHDA and CDR2 is SQIVND (reference sequence). The CDR3 sequence is 17 residues long. Here the CDR3 reads CASSKRTGGIFDSEQFF. The DNA of the CDR3 is TGTGCCAGTAGTAAGAGGACAGGGGGCATATTCGATAGTGAGCAGTTCTTC.

This clone has more than one count but fewer than ten. The rearrangement uses TRBV4-1 and TRBJ2-1; tentative D call: TRBD1 (5 bases). V lost 3 bases to trimming and J lost 5 bases, with 14 bases between them. The germline V gene has CDR1 MGHRA and CDR2 YSYEKL. The CDR3 consists of 15 residues. The DNA of the CDR3 is TGCGCCAGCAGCCACGAAGGGGCGCAGAACAATGAGCAGTTCTTC. This encodes CASSHEGAQNNEQFF.

This chain joins TRBV7-9 and TRBJ2-7; D may be TRBD2 (6 bases). Deletions cut 1 base from V and 3 bases from J, with 19 bases between. Germline V gives CDR1 SEHNR, CDR2 FQNEAQ (reference sequence). The CDR3 totals 17 residues. The chain's CDR3 is CASSLGRDSGPDYEQYF. CDR3 nucleotides: TGTGCCAGCAGCTTAGGTCGGGACTCGGGACCAGACTACGAGCAGTACTTC.

This rearrangement joins TRBV4-3 to TRBJ2-3; TRBD2 matches 11 bases. Germline assignment: CDR1 LGHNA and CDR2 YSLEER. Trimming at V came to 4 bases and at J to 5 bases, leaving 11 bases not matched to a gene. The CDR3 sequence is 17 residues long. The CDR3 DNA is TGCGCCAGCAGCCTTACCTATAGCGGGAGGGCCGGAGATACGCAGTATTTT. Translated: CASSLTYSGRAGDTQYF.

Here the CDR3 DNA reads TGCGCCAGCAGCCAAGAAACGGGGCTGACTAACTATGGCTACACCTTC. Its translation is CASSQETGLTNYGYTF. The rearrangement links TRBV4-3 to TRBJ1-2; D is perhaps TRBD1 (5 bases). V lost 0 bases to trimming and J lost 0 bases, with 11 bases between them. This CDR3 region has 16 residues. Germline V gene lookup returns CDR1 LGHNA and CDR2 YSLEER.